This T cell receptor beta chain was obtained from a study of T cells after yellow fever vaccination. The CDR3 runs 16 residues. Germline assignment: CDR1 SQVTM and CDR2 ANQGSEA. V lost 2 bases to trimming and J lost 0 bases, with 17 bases between them. MiXCR was run by TCRdb on the 5' RACE reads, yielding one entry per CDR3 protein. The sample yields roughly 500,000 distinct CDR3 sequences, roughly a fifth seen once. A few counts support this clonotype. This rearrangement joins TRBV29-1 to TRBJ2-7; D remains ambiguous. Sample: PBMCs, taken 15 days after the yellow fever booster vaccination. The source of this sequence is a man aged 25 to 40 who received the YFV17D yellow fever vaccine. CDR3 DNA sequence: TGCAGCGTTGAAATCGTACGTCAAGCCTTCTCCTACGAGCAGTACTTC. It specifies CSVEIVRQAFSYEQYF.